This T cell receptor beta chain was sequenced for a study of early T cells in non-severe SARS-CoV-2 infection. Study-wide results and limits: VDJdb-based matching was biased toward anti-spike CD8 responses and missed private and CD4 specificities.

Unmatched junction bases numbered 6, after V lost 7 bases and J lost 4 bases. Germline V lookup: CDR1 SGHTA, CDR2 FQGNSA. The CDR3 extends over 14 amino acids. In this sample, this clonotype turned up a few times. The antigen remains undetermined. Individual cDNA molecules were tagged with unique molecular identifiers, the study reported. One entry per CDR3 protein results from TCRdb running MiXCR on the 5' RACE reads. The data contain 30,000 or so distinct CDR3 sequences, approximately 5.6% of them singletons. The clonotype was recovered from an adult who was a healthcare worker with PCR-confirmed SARS-CoV-2 infection or an uninfected control (not recorded which). Sample: whole blood. The genes are TRBV7-2 and TRBJ2-2; 7 bases are a match to TRBD1. CDR3 protein: CASKWGTATGELFF. CDR3 in DNA: TGTGCCAGCAAATGGGGGACAGCCACCGGGGAGCTGTTTTTT.